The 24 T cell receptor beta chains given below trace back to one sample, sequenced in a study of blood T cell repertoires in COVID-19. The assay was immunoSEQ multiplex PCR, and TCRdb's table has in-frame clones only and misses some. The data contain about 100,000 clones, approximately 92% of them singletons. The sample was peripheral blood. The source is a man aged 65-85 years with acute or convalescent COVID-19.

The genes are TRBV4-2 and TRBJ1-1, with TRBD1 as a possible D gene (6 bases). The V end was cut by 8 bases, the J end by 4 bases, with 23 bases between. CDR1 is LGHNA and CDR2 is YNFKEQ in the germline V gene. The CDR3 extends over 16 amino acids. The CDR3 sequence is CASETGGGGMGTEAFF. CDR3 DNA sequence: TGTGCCAGCGAAACTGGGGGAGGGGGAATGGGCACTGAAGCTTTCTTT.

A few counts support this clone. The chain couples TRBV7-3 to TRBJ1-2, with a tentative D call TRBD1 (5 bases). The CDR3 sequence is 16 residues long. In germline, CDR1 is SGHTA, CDR2 FQGTGA. V gave up 8 bases and J gave up 4 bases, with 23 bases separating them. The DNA for the CDR3 is TGTGCCAGCTCGGAGACAGCCGACTTCCGACGCTATGGCTACACCTTC. Its translation: CASSETADFRRYGYTF.

This clone was seen a single time. The rearrangement uses TRBV5-1 and TRBJ1-6, with TRBD1 identical over 8 bases. This CDR3 spans 16 amino acids. Per germline, CDR1 SGHRS and CDR2 YFSETQ. V gave up 4 bases and J gave up 4 bases; unmatched junction bases: 7. DNA for the CDR3: TGCGCCAGCAGCCCCCAGACAGGGGATTATAATTCACCCCTCCACTTT. Its translation: CASSPQTGDYNSPLHF. The variable domain in full, completed from reference TRBV5-1 and TRBJ1-6, reads KAGVTQTPRYLIKTRGQQVTLSCSPISGHRSVSWYQQTPGQGLQFLFEYFSETQRNKGNFPGRFSGRQFSNSRSEMNVSTLELGDSALYLCASSPQTGDYNSPLHFGNGTRLTVT.

The chain employs TRBV10-3 and TRBJ2-2, with D possibly TRBD1 on 5 matching bases. This CDR3 comprises 15 residues. CDR1 ENHRY and CDR2 SYGVKD come from the germline V gene. V dropped 3 bases and J dropped 1 base, with 9 bases sitting between them. CDR3 DNA: TGTGCCATCAGTGACCAGGGTGGGAACACCGGGGAGCTGTTTTTT. It specifies CAISDQGGNTGELFF.

In nucleotides, the CDR3 is TGTGCCAGCAGCTTAGGGACAGCTTACCCTTCACCCCTCCACTTT. Translated, it gives CASSLGTAYPSPLHF. The V call is TRBV7-9, the J call TRBJ1-6; D may be TRBD1 (6 bases). V lost 1 base, J lost 9 bases, and 13 bases lay in between. Germline V gene data show CDR1 as SEHNR and CDR2 as FQNEAQ (reference sequence). The CDR3 loop spans 15 amino acids.

This chain joins TRBV19 and TRBJ1-4; D not certain. Trimming shortened V by 3 bases and J by 8 bases, and 10 bases separated the two germline ends. The V gene's germline CDR1 is LNHDA and CDR2 SQIVND (reference sequence). CDR3 length: 13 amino acids. CDR3 residues: CASSIGLQEKLFF. As DNA, the CDR3 is TGTGCCAGTAGTATTGGACTACAGGAAAAACTGTTTTTT.

CDR3 protein: CASSDPGGNGYEQYF. DNA for the CDR3: TGTGCCAGCAGCGACCCAGGGGGGAATGGGTACGAGCAGTACTTC. The chain has TRBV2 and TRBJ2-7, with D possibly TRBD1 on 7 matching bases. Germline CDR1 SNHLY, CDR2 FYNNEI. The length of the CDR3 is 15 residues. Trimming removed 6 bases from V and 4 bases from J, with 19 bases in between. Variable domain in full (rest from reference TRBV2 and TRBJ2-7): EPEVTQTPSHQVTQMGQEVILRCVPISNHLYFYWYRQILGQKVEFLVSFYNNEISEKSEIFDDQFSVERPDGSNFTLKIRSTKLEDSAMYFCASSDPGGNGYEQYFGPGTRLTVT.

This sequence joins TRBV6-2 or TRBV6-3 and TRBJ1-2; TRBD1 matches at 7 bases. Germline trimming cut 4 bases from V and 2 bases from J; bases unmatched to any gene: 4. The CDR3 is made up of 14 amino acids. Per the germline V gene, CDR1 is MNHEY and CDR2 is SVGEGT. For the CDR3, the DNA is TGTGCCAGCAGTTGGACAGGCTTGAACTATGGCTACACCTTC. The encoded protein is CASSWTGLNYGYTF.

In this sample, this clone turned up once. This chain joins TRBV2 and TRBJ1-5, with no clear D. This CDR3 region has 13 residues. Germline V gives CDR1 SNHLY, CDR2 FYNNEI. The CDR3 here is CATRGGMSQPQHF. The CDR3 nucleotides are TGTGCAACCCGGGGAGGGATGAGTCAGCCCCAGCATTTT.

This chain uses TRBV18 with TRBJ1-2; tentative D call: TRBD1 (6 bases). The germline CDR1 and CDR2 sequences are KGHSH and LQKENI. This CDR3 comprises 14 residues. V dropped 2 bases and J dropped 7 bases, with 14 bases sitting between them. The CDR3 loop reads CASSPIGGDTGYTF. The CDR3 DNA reads TGTGCCAGCTCACCAATAGGGGGTGATACTGGCTACACCTTC.

This sequence joins TRBV3-1 (or the pseudogene TRBV3-2) and TRBJ2-6, with a tentative D call TRBD1 (6 bases). The CDR3 covers 12 residues. Germline CDR1 is LGHDT and CDR2 is YNNKEL (reference sequence). V lost 4 bases, J lost 15 bases, and 13 bases lay in between. The CDR3 nucleotides read TGTGCCAGCAGCCCAGGGGAGAGAGGCCTGACTTTC. Protein product: CASSPGERGLTF.

V gene TRBV9 combines with J gene TRBJ1-3; 7 bases line up with TRBD1. The CDR3 sequence is 16 residues long. The germline V gene encodes CDR1 SGDLS and CDR2 YYNGEE. With V trimmed by 0 bases and J by 3 bases, 6 bases remained unmatched. The CDR3 bases are TGTGCCAGCAGCGTAGATTCGACAGGGTATGGAAACACCATATATTTT. Its translation: CASSVDSTGYGNTIYF. Combining the CDR3 with reference TRBV9 and TRBJ1-3 gives the whole variable domain DSGVTQTPKHLITATGQRVTLRCSPRSGDLSVYWYQQSLDQGLQFLIQYYNGEERAKGNILERFSAQQFPDLHSELNLSSLELGDSALYFCASSVDSTGYGNTIYFGEGSWLTVV.

The gene calls are TRBV6-6 and TRBJ2-2; 10 bases match TRBD2. V was clipped by 8 bases and J by 5 bases; unmatched bases: 8. The germline V gene encodes CDR1 MNHNY and CDR2 SVGAGI (reference sequence). There are 15 residues in the CDR3. The CDR3 protein is CASLRSSGGTGELFF. CDR3 DNA sequence: TGTGCCAGCCTCCGGAGTAGCGGGGGGACCGGGGAGCTGTTTTTT.

This chain uses TRBV12-3 or TRBV12-4 with TRBJ1-1, with a tentative D call TRBD1 (6 bases). CDR3 size: 13 residues. V gave up 6 bases and J gave up 5 bases, with 13 bases separating them. Here the CDR3 DNA reads TGTGCCAGCAGCCGCAACAGGGATACTGAAGCTTTCTTT. It translates to CASSRNRDTEAFF.

The chain has TRBV24-1 and TRBJ1-2; 7 bases map to TRBD1. Germline V gene data show CDR1 as KGHDR and CDR2 as SFDVKD. V was clipped by 3 bases and J by 4 bases; unmatched bases: 4. The CDR3 has 14 amino acids. CDR3 DNA sequence: TGTGCCACCAGTGATGCGGGACAGCTCTATGGCTACACCTTC. This codes for CATSDAGQLYGYTF.

The V gene is TRBV7-9, the J gene TRBJ1-2, with D possibly matching TRBD1 (5 bases). Between the trimmed V and J ends, which lost 1 base and 3 bases, there was a span of 15 bases. The CDR3 is made up of 16 amino acids. The germline CDR1 and CDR2 sequences are SEHNR and FQNEAQ (reference sequence). CDR3: CASSLEGGGTYYGYTF. The CDR3 bases are TGTGCCAGCAGCTTAGAGGGTGGGGGGACGTACTATGGCTACACCTTC.

This chain uses TRBV7-2 with TRBJ1-1, with D maybe TRBD1 (5 bases). Germline V gives CDR1 SGHTA, CDR2 FQGNSA. The CDR3 has 14 amino acids. Trimming removed 3 bases from V and 7 bases from J, with 15 bases in between. In DNA, the CDR3 is TGTGCCAGCAGCTTTGGAGGAGGGGCGGGTGAAGCTTTCTTT. Translated, it gives CASSFGGGAGEAFF.

This chain joins TRBV18 and TRBJ2-1; 8 bases align to TRBD1. CDR3 length: 15 residues. Per germline, CDR1 KGHSH and CDR2 LQKENI. V was clipped by 5 bases and J by 4 bases; unmatched bases: 7. As DNA, the CDR3 is TGTGCCAGCTCAGCCCCGGGACAGGTTTACAATGAGCAGTTCTTC. This sequence encodes CASSAPGQVYNEQFF.

This sequence joins TRBV28 and TRBJ2-7; maybe TRBD1 (6 bases). Trimming removed 7 bases at V and 2 bases at J, with 15 bases between. The germline V gene has CDR1 MDHEN and CDR2 SYDVKM. The CDR3 contains 14 residues. The CDR3 loop is CASKDTGLAYEQYF. The CDR3 DNA follows: TGTGCCAGCAAAGATACAGGGCTAGCCTACGAGCAGTACTTC.

The V and J genes are TRBV3-1 (or the pseudogene TRBV3-2) and TRBJ2-1; 11 nucleotides match TRBD2. The CDR3 is 11 residues long. The germline gives CDR1 LGHDT, CDR2 YNNKEL (reference sequence). J lost 16 bases, V lost 7 bases, and 6 bases had no gene match. The CDR3 nucleotides are TGTGCCAGCATCAATAGCGGGAGGGCTTTCTTC. Amino acids: CASINSGRAFF.

V gene TRBV12-3 or TRBV12-4 combines with J gene TRBJ2-1, with D tentatively TRBD2 (6 bases). The CDR3 runs 11 residues. V lost 6 bases to trimming and J lost 10 bases, with 10 bases between them. The CDR3 loop is CASRVSGEQFF. CDR3 in DNA: TGTGCCAGCAGAGTAAGCGGGGAGCAGTTCTTC.

V gene TRBV3-1 (or the pseudogene TRBV3-2) combines with J gene TRBJ2-1, with TRBD2 identical over 7 bases. V was pared by 0 bases and J by 7 bases, with 9 bases of the junction left unmatched. The germline gives CDR1 LGHDT, CDR2 YNNKEL (reference sequence). CDR3 length equals 16 residues. CDR3 protein: CASSQDMGGPGNEQFF. The CDR3 DNA sequence: TGTGCCAGCAGCCAAGATATGGGAGGGCCGGGGAATGAGCAGTTCTTC.

This clone was found once. The chain employs TRBV6-1 and TRBJ2-7; maybe TRBD2 (5 bases). The CDR3 covers 15 residues. V dropped 3 bases and J dropped 4 bases, with 16 bases sitting between them. Per germline, CDR1 MNHNS and CDR2 SASEGT. The CDR3 DNA is TGTGCCAGCAGTGACGCCCGGACTGGGAGTTACGAGCAGTACTTC. Amino acid sequence: CASSDARTGSYEQYF.

The V call is TRBV9, the J call TRBJ1-2, with TRBD1 as a possible D gene (5 bases). The CDR3 has 14 residues. Trimming left V 4 bases short and J 5 bases short, with 15 bases between. The germline V gene has CDR1 SGDLS and CDR2 YYNGEE. The DNA for the CDR3 is TGTGCCAGCAGCCCAACCGAGACAGCATATGGCTACACCTTC. It specifies CASSPTETAYGYTF.